Shown below are 10 T cell receptor beta chains from a single sample sequenced in a study of cytomegalovirus exposure and HLA in healthy donors. In the PCR, 60 Vbeta and 13 Jbeta primers were used. TCRdb's table, derived via immunoSEQ multiplex PCR, lists solely in-frame clones and lacks some. The sample lists fewer than 200,000 clones; over 65% were seen once. Input material: PBMCs. The receptors here all came from a female donor in good health and CMV-seronegative.

The chain is built from TRBV28 and TRBJ1-2; D is unresolved. The CDR3 contains 15 residues. The germline CDR1 and CDR2 sequences are MDHEN and SYDVKM. Trimming removed 6 bases at V and 2 bases at J, with 16 bases between. The CDR3 nucleotides are TGTGCCAGCAGCCAAGGGAGTTCTAAAAACTATGGCTACACCTTC. Amino acid sequence: CASSQGSSKNYGYTF.

The genes are TRBV4-2 and TRBJ2-2, with 7 bases fitting TRBD2. The CDR3 length is 14 residues. Trimming at V came to 0 bases and at J to 7 bases, leaving 2 bases not matched to a gene. Germline V gene data show CDR1 as LGHNA and CDR2 as YNFKEQ. CDR3 nucleotides: TGTGCCAGCAGCCAAGAGGGGGGGGTCGGGGAGCTGTTTTTT. Amino acids: CASSQEGGVGELFF.

The rearrangement uses TRBV6-4 and TRBJ1-2, with D hard to call. The CDR3 spans 13 residues. Germline CDR1 and CDR2: MRHNA and SNTAGT. Trimming left V 8 bases short and J 8 bases short, with 18 bases between. The CDR3 coding sequence is TGTGCCAGCCGGGAACTCCCCTCGGGAGGCTACACCTTC. It codes for CASRELPSGGYTF.

The rearrangement uses TRBV7-8 and TRBJ2-3; unclear D gene. Germline CDR1 SGHVS, CDR2 FQNEAQ. CDR3 length equals 18 residues. The V end lost 1 base, the J end lost 0 bases, and 17 bases lay between the germline ends. The chain's CDR3 is CASSLDTPGRLSTDTQYF. DNA for the CDR3: TGTGCCAGCAGCTTAGATACGCCAGGTCGTTTGAGCACAGATACGCAGTATTTT.

This rearrangement joins TRBV13 to TRBJ2-1; 13 nucleotides match TRBD2. The CDR3 covers 17 residues. CDR1 is PRHDT and CDR2 is FYEKMQ in the germline V gene (reference sequence). After removal of 5 bases from V and 3 bases from J, the junction contained 7 bases not matched to a gene. CDR3 amino acids: CASSPGTSGMVYNEQFF. CDR3 DNA: TGTGCCAGCAGCCCAGGGACTAGCGGGATGGTCTACAATGAGCAGTTCTTC.

Only a few counts were recorded for this clone. The chain recombines TRBV4-3 with TRBJ2-1; D gene ambiguous. The CDR3 is made up of 13 amino acids. Trimming shortened V by 0 bases and J by 9 bases, and 9 bases separated the two germline ends. Germline loops: CDR1 LGHNA, CDR2 YSLEER. The CDR3 loop reads CASSQETWSEQFF. DNA of the CDR3: TGCGCCAGCAGCCAAGAAACTTGGAGTGAGCAGTTCTTC.

V usage is TRBV29-1 and J usage is TRBJ2-6; the match to TRBD1 covers 8 bases. The CDR3 consists of 13 residues. The germline CDR1 and CDR2 sequences are SQVTM and ANQGSEA. The V segment lost 7 bases and the J segment 7 bases; nucleotides outside the gene matches: 6. The CDR3 DNA sequence: TGCAGCGCCGCGCAGGGGGCTGCCAACGTCCTGACTTTC. This codes for CSAAQGAANVLTF.

The genes are TRBV7-2 and TRBJ1-1; 7 nucleotides line up with TRBD1. Germline CDR1 is SGHTA and CDR2 is FQGNSA. The J segment lost 3 bases and the V segment lost 5 bases, leaving 9 bases of the junction unmatched. CDR3 size: 15 residues. CDR3 DNA sequence: TGTGCCAGCAGCGCGAACAGGGGCCCTTACACTGAAGCTTTCTTT. Its translation: CASSANRGPYTEAFF.

V usage is TRBV18 and J usage is TRBJ2-5; tentative D call: TRBD2 (6 bases). Matching the DNA end better, TRBJ2-7 makes the J call doubtful. This CDR3 has 15 residues. Germline loops: CDR1 KGHSH, CDR2 LQKENI. The CDR3 loop reads CASSPGLALSYEQYF. The DNA for the CDR3 is TGTGCCAGCTCCCCCGGGCTAGCGCTTTCCTACGAGCAGTACTTC.

The chain recombines TRBV6-5 with TRBJ1-1; TRBD1 might be the D (5 bases). The CDR3 is 15 amino acids. Germline loops: CDR1 MNHEY, CDR2 SVGAGI. The germline V and J ends were trimmed by 6 bases and 5 bases, with 19 bases remaining between them. CDR3 sequence (DNA): TGTGCCAGCAGGGCGGCAGGGCGAATATCGACTGAAGCTTTCTTT. Protein product: CASRAAGRISTEAFF.